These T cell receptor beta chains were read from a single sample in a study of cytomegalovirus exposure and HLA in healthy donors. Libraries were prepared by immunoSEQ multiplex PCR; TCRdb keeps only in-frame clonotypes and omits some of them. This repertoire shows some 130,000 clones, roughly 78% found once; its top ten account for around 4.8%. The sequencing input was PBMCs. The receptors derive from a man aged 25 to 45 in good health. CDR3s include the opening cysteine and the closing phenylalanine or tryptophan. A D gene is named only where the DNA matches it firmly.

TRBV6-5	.	CASSYYYEQYF
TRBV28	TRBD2	CASSTGSSGSAYEQYF
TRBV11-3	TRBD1	CASTPGQGREQYF
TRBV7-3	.	CASSSRAGRRAGELFF
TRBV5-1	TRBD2	CASSLGLAGELYEQYF
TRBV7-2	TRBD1	CASRLTGELSGNTIYF
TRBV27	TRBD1	CASSSLGTGTVGEKLFF
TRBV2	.	CASRAQVGTGELFF
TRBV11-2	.	CASSLHRGPLVEQYF
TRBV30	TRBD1	CAWSDRGQDNSPLHF
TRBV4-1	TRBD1	CASSPKGQQGTDTQYF
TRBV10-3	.	CAISDETDNEKLFF
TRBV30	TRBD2	CAWSVQGGSGETQYF
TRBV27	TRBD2	CASSSGLATYNEQFF
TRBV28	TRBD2	CASRLAGGPYNEQFF
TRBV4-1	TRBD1	CASSPEDRTSPGRVADTQYF
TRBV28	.	CASSTTMALAYEQYF
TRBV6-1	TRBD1	CASSALGTGATEAFF
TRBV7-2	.	CASSLIGLGARGNQPQHF
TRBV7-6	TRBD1	CASSWRTGNNEKLFF
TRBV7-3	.	CASSLMGGQETQYF
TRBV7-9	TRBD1	CSSSLGQGEGYTF
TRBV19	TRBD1	CASRIGLQGRRGIQYF
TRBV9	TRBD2	CASSVGAGGFADTQYF
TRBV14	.	CASSPDLSTDYGYTF
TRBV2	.	CASSPEGGNQPQHF
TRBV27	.	CATAVRGSTYEQYF
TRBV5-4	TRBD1	CASTGLSGTGYGYTF
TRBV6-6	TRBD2	CASSYPGTIDTQYF
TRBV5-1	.	CASSLHADTEAFF
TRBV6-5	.	CASSYGGSTDTQYF
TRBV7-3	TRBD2	CASSSGLAETQYF
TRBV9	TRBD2	CASSAPTSVNTGELFF
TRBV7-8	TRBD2	CASSPGTSGDQETQYF
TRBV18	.	CASSPPSSGETQYF
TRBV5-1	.	CASRSTSGEETQYF
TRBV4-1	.	CASSQGWAGLSGANVLTF
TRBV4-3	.	CASSQDQSGMYNEQFF
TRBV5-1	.	CASSLGDNYEQYF
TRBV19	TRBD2	CASSHPRPGLAGALEQFF
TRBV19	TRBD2	CASQTSETGLEQFF
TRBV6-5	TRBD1	CASRGGQGSNQPQHF
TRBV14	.	CASSQAQFREQFF
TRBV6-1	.	CASSPLQGIVSEAFF
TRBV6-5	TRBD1	CASKQDRGGNQPQHF
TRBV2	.	CASSESGSYSPLHF
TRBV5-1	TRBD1	CASSQPGQGSNEQFF
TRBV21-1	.	CASSKGELAKGEQYF